Listed here are 12 T cell receptor beta chains from one sample, sequenced in a study of cytomegalovirus exposure and HLA in healthy donors. PCR used 60 Vbeta primers and 13 Jbeta primers. Sequenced by immunoSEQ multiplex PCR; TCRdb stores in-frame clones only, minus some. The sample carries under 150,000 clones, about 77% recorded once. The sample comprised PBMCs. The receptors originated from a woman aged 40 to 50 in good health and CMV-seronegative.

The V call is TRBV13, the J call TRBJ2-3; the D gene is possibly TRBD1 (5 bases). The CDR3 is 13 amino acids. V was cut by 5 bases and J by 5 bases, with 11 bases left in between. Germline CDR1 reads PRHDT; CDR2 reads FYEKMQ (reference sequence). For the CDR3, the DNA is TGTGCCAGCAGCAAGGACACCGTAGATACGCAGTATTTT. It encodes CASSKDTVDTQYF.

This chain connects TRBV4-2 to TRBJ1-3; 7 positions agree with TRBD1. The CDR3 loop spans 16 amino acids. Germline loops: CDR1 LGHNA, CDR2 YNFKEQ. V lost 0 bases, J lost 4 bases, and 6 bases stayed unmatched. CDR3 DNA sequence: TGTGCCAGCAGCCAAGAGGGGACAGCTCTGGGAAACACCATATATTTT. Its translation: CASSQEGTALGNTIYF.

The chain recombines TRBV18 with TRBJ1-4; TRBD1 is a possible D gene (6 bases). The germline V and J ends were trimmed by 3 bases and 8 bases, with 16 bases remaining between them. The CDR3 totals 15 residues. CDR1 is KGHSH and CDR2 is LQKENI in the germline V gene. The CDR3 reads CASSPQDRPREKLFF. As DNA, the CDR3 is TGTGCCAGCTCACCTCAGGACAGACCGCGGGAAAAACTGTTTTTT. The full variable domain, completed using reference TRBV18 and TRBJ1-4, is NAGVMQNPRHLVRRRGQEARLRCSPMKGHSHVYWYRQLPEEGLKFMVYLQKENIIDESGMPKERFSAEFPKEGPSILRIQQVVRGDSAAYFCASSPQDRPREKLFFGSGTQLSVL.

The gene calls are TRBV4-1 and TRBJ2-7; 10 bases map to TRBD1. Germline values: CDR1 MGHRA, CDR2 YSYEKL. The junction had 8 bases not matched to a gene; V was cut back by 0 bases and J by 3 bases. The CDR3 runs 17 residues. The CDR3 sequence is CASSQDPSRTGGYEQYF. CDR3 DNA: TGCGCCAGCAGCCAAGATCCCTCGCGGACAGGGGGCTACGAGCAGTACTTC.

About this clone: Other DNA sequences in this sample translate to the same CDR3. The chain recombines TRBV20-1 with TRBJ1-2; D not resolved. CDR3 length equals 11 residues. Germline V gene sequence: CDR1 DFQATT, CDR2 SNEGSKA (reference sequence). The V and J ends lost 3 bases and 8 bases respectively, with 10 bases between them. Written as DNA, the CDR3 is TGCAGTGCTAGTGGAGCGGGGGGCTACACCTTC. Translation gives CSASGAGGYTF.

The CDR3 loop is CSYSRDRSSPLHF. For the CDR3, the DNA is TGCAGCTACAGCCGGGACAGATCATCACCCCTCCACTTT. This chain links TRBV29-1 with TRBJ1-6; 7 positions agree with TRBD1. Trimming cost V 8 bases and J 10 bases; bases outside gene matches: 11. Germline CDR1 reads SQVTM; CDR2 reads ANQGSEA. The length of the CDR3 is 13 residues.

The rearrangement uses TRBV29-1 and TRBJ2-7; D possibly corresponds to TRBD1 (5 bases). V lost 4 bases, J lost 6 bases, and 7 bases lay in between. The germline V gene encodes CDR1 SQVTM and CDR2 ANQGSEA. The CDR3 is made up of 10 amino acids. CDR3 in amino acids: CSVGQGEQYF. As DNA, the CDR3 is TGCAGCGTTGGCCAGGGCGAGCAGTACTTC.

This clone was seen just once. V is TRBV29-1 and J is TRBJ2-5, with D hard to call. The CDR3 spans 10 residues. Trimming shortened V by 0 bases and J by 7 bases, and 3 bases separated the two germline ends. Per germline, CDR1 SQVTM and CDR2 ANQGSEA. CDR3 sequence (DNA): TGCAGCGTTGAAGACCGGACCCAGTACTTC. Its protein is CSVEDRTQYF.

The chain combines TRBV7-9 with TRBJ1-4; 11 nucleotides match TRBD1. Germline-derived CDR1 and CDR2 are SEHNR and FQNEAQ (reference sequence). V was pared by 5 bases and J by 8 bases, with 7 bases of the junction left unmatched. The CDR3 consists of 15 residues. DNA for the CDR3: TGTGCCAGCAGCAAGCCGGACAGGGGGCGGGAAAAACTGTTTTTT. Protein product: CASSKPDRGREKLFF.

With regard to this clone: Other DNA sequences in this specimen translate into the identical CDR3. The genes are TRBV5-1 and TRBJ1-4, with 9 positions matching TRBD1. The V and J ends lost 4 bases and 5 bases, in that order; junction bases with no gene match: 3. Per germline, CDR1 SGHRS and CDR2 YFSETQ. The CDR3 totals 14 residues. For the CDR3, the DNA is TGCGCCAGCAGCACAGGACAGGGGAATGAAAAACTGTTTTTT. It yields the protein CASSTGQGNEKLFF.

V usage is TRBV6-1 and J usage is TRBJ2-3; 9 nucleotides match TRBD2. The CDR3 totals 14 residues. J gave up 6 bases and V 6 bases, and 7 bases lay outside the gene matches. The V gene's germline CDR1 is MNHNS and CDR2 SASEGT. CDR3 protein: CASRFRGGADTQYF. For the CDR3, the DNA is TGTGCCAGCAGATTCCGCGGGGGGGCGGATACGCAGTATTTT.

The chain uses TRBV10-3 and TRBJ1-5; a possible D gene is TRBD1 (6 bases). Germline CDR1 and CDR2: ENHRY and SYGVKD. V lost 5 bases to trimming and J lost 5 bases, with 19 bases between them. CDR3 length: 16 amino acids. The CDR3 DNA is TGTGCCATCAGTCCGGGATCGTTCCAGGGGTATCAGCCCCAGCATTTT. Its protein product is CAISPGSFQGYQPQHF.